This TCR beta chain was obtained from a study of blood T cell repertoires in COVID-19. In the study overall: The origin of the acute and convalescent COVID-19 samples was the United States, Italy and Spain.

Germline CDR1 is SGHNT and CDR2 is YYREEE (reference sequence). Trimming removed 0 bases from V and 1 base from J, with 7 bases in between. This CDR3 spans 14 amino acids. The protocol was immunoSEQ multiplex PCR, while the TCRdb copy is restricted to in-frame clones and leaves out a portion. Of 400,000 to 550,000 clones in the sample, 75% to 90% were seen once. Specimen: peripheral blood. This clonotype was obtained from a woman in her twenties or thirties with acute or convalescent COVID-19. This rearrangement joins TRBV5-4 to TRBJ1-1, with D uncertain. This chain's CDR3 is CASSLGQKNTEAFF. Here the CDR3 DNA reads TGTGCCAGCAGCTTGGGGCAGAAGAACACTGAAGCTTTCTTT.